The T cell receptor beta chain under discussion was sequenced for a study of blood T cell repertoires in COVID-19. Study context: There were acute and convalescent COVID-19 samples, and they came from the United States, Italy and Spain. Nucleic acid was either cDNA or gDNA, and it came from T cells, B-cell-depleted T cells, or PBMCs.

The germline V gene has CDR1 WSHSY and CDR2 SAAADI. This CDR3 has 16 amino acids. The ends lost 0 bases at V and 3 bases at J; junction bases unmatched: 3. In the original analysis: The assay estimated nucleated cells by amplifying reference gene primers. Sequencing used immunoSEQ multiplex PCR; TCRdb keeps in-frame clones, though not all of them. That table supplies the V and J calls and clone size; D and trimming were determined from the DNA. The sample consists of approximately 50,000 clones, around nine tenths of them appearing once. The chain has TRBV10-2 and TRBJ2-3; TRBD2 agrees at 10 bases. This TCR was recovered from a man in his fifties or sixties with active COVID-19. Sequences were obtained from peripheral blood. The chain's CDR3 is CASSESSGGETDTQYF. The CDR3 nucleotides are TGCGCCAGCAGTGAGTCAAGCGGGGGGGAGACAGATACGCAGTATTTT.